A selection of T cell receptor beta chains follows, all from one sample in a study of OX40 agonist ivuxolimab in advanced cancers. Profiling relied on immunoSEQ multiplex PCR, and the TCRdb table lists in-frame clones only, not all of them. The sample includes some 44,000 clones, approximately 80% seen only once; the top ten take about 5.2%. Sample: CD4+ or CD8+ T cells sorted from blood, taken in a trial of the OX40 agonist ivuxolimab. The receptors were gathered from an adult with an advanced solid tumor such as melanoma, head and neck, liver or kidney cancer. Both conserved end residues are part of each CDR3. A D gene is named only where the DNA matches it firmly. Size is stated for part of the rows, as once, few or many counts, or as a class when the clone is expanded.

v_gene: TRBV5-4; len: 15; j_gene: TRBJ2-7; d_gene: TRBD2; abundance: NA; CDR3nt: TGTGCCAGCAGCCGGGATAGCGGGAGTATCTACGAGCAGTACTTC; CDR3aa: CASSRDSGSIYEQYF
v_gene: TRBV30; len: 12; j_gene: TRBJ1-4; d_gene: NA; abundance: NA; CDR3nt: TGTGCCTGGAAAGGAAACGATGAAAAACTGTTTTTT; CDR3aa: CAWKGNDEKLFF
v_gene: TRBV6-4; len: 13; j_gene: TRBJ1-1; d_gene: NA; abundance: NA; CDR3nt: TGTGCCAGCAGTGGGATGGTGAACACTGAAGCTTTCTTT; CDR3aa: CASSGMVNTEAFF
v_gene: TRBV7-2; len: 13; j_gene: TRBJ2-1; d_gene: TRBD1; abundance: once; CDR3nt: TGTGCCAGCAGCTCCGACAGGGTCAATGAGCAGTTCTTC; CDR3aa: CASSSDRVNEQFF
v_gene: TRBV14; len: 19; j_gene: TRBJ2-7; d_gene: TRBD2; abundance: NA; CDR3nt: TGTGCCAGCAGCCGGAAGACAGGGGCACTAGCGGGAGGGAGGTCCGAGCAGTACTTC; CDR3aa: CASSRKTGALAGGRSEQYF
v_gene: TRBV5-1; len: 13; j_gene: TRBJ1-1; d_gene: NA; abundance: NA; CDR3nt: TGCGCCAGCATTTCGCAGCCAAACACTGAAGCTTTCTTT; CDR3aa: CASISQPNTEAFF
v_gene: TRBV9; len: 15; j_gene: TRBJ1-1; d_gene: TRBD1; abundance: few; CDR3nt: TGTGCCAGCAGCCCAACGGGACAGGGGGCTACTGAAGCTTTCTTT; CDR3aa: CASSPTGQGATEAFF
v_gene: TRBV18; len: 15; j_gene: TRBJ2-7; d_gene: NA; abundance: NA; CDR3nt: TGTGCCAGCTCACCCGGGATTCTTTTCTCCTACGAGCAGTACTTC; CDR3aa: CASSPGILFSYEQYF
v_gene: TRBV5-1; len: 15; j_gene: TRBJ2-5; d_gene: NA; abundance: NA; CDR3nt: TGCGCCAGCAGCACCGGGCGGGCCATTCTAGAGACCCAGTACTTC; CDR3aa: CASSTGRAILETQYF
v_gene: TRBV13; len: 14; j_gene: TRBJ2-6; d_gene: NA; abundance: NA; CDR3nt: TGTGCCAGCAGTGAGCTCTCTGGGGCCAACGTCCTGACTTTC; CDR3aa: CASSELSGANVLTF
v_gene: TRBV11-2; len: 15; j_gene: TRBJ1-2; d_gene: NA; abundance: few; CDR3nt: TGTGCCAGCAGCTTAGATGGGTCTGACACAGGAGGCTACACCTTC; CDR3aa: CASSLDGSDTGGYTF
v_gene: TRBV4-3; len: 14; j_gene: TRBJ1-2; d_gene: NA; abundance: NA; CDR3nt: TGCGCCAGCAGCCAGATAGTTTCCGGCGGGGGCTACACCTTC; CDR3aa: CASSQIVSGGGYTF
v_gene: TRBV9; len: 15; j_gene: TRBJ1-5; d_gene: NA; abundance: NA; CDR3nt: TGTGCCAGCAGCGTAGGAGGGGCCAGCAATCAGCCCCAGCATTTT; CDR3aa: CASSVGGASNQPQHF
v_gene: TRBV28; len: 14; j_gene: TRBJ1-2; d_gene: NA; abundance: NA; CDR3nt: TGTGCCAGCATAGGTCTAGAGAGGTACTATGGCTACACCTTC; CDR3aa: CASIGLERYYGYTF
v_gene: TRBV4-1; len: 16; j_gene: TRBJ2-5; d_gene: NA; abundance: NA; CDR3nt: TGCGCCAGCAGCGGGGTGGGGTTTATGAACCAAGAGACCCAGTACTTC; CDR3aa: CASSGVGFMNQETQYF
v_gene: TRBV6-1; len: 15; j_gene: TRBJ2-7; d_gene: NA; abundance: NA; CDR3nt: TGTGCCAGCAGTGGATATCCGTCCCTGAAGGGAGAGCAGTACTTC; CDR3aa: CASSGYPSLKGEQYF
v_gene: TRBV30; len: 15; j_gene: TRBJ1-4; d_gene: NA; abundance: NA; CDR3nt: TGTGCCTGGAGTTCCGGACGGGACTGGAACGAAAAACTGTTTTTT; CDR3aa: CAWSSGRDWNEKLFF
v_gene: TRBV7-8; len: 12; j_gene: TRBJ2-1; d_gene: NA; abundance: NA; CDR3nt: TGTGCCAGCACCCTCTCCTACAATGAGCAGTTCTTC; CDR3aa: CASTLSYNEQFF
v_gene: TRBV2; len: 19; j_gene: TRBJ2-1; d_gene: NA; abundance: NA; CDR3nt: TGTGCCAGCAGTGAGCTATCCTTTAGTGAACCCAGAGACCACAATGAGCAGTTCTTC; CDR3aa: CASSELSFSEPRDHNEQFF
v_gene: TRBV30; len: 13; j_gene: TRBJ1-1; d_gene: NA; abundance: NA; CDR3nt: TGTGCCTGGAGGCCGAGAGGAGGGGGTGAAGCTTTCTTT; CDR3aa: CAWRPRGGGEAFF
v_gene: TRBV11-2; len: 15; j_gene: TRBJ2-5; d_gene: TRBD1; abundance: NA; CDR3nt: TGTGCCAGCAGCCGTGTGTCGGGACAGGGGTTGGCCCAGTACTTC; CDR3aa: CASSRVSGQGLAQYF
v_gene: TRBV19; len: 19; j_gene: TRBJ1-5; d_gene: TRBD1; abundance: NA; CDR3nt: TGTGCCAGTAGCCCCGGGACAGTCGAAGGCAGAGGTAGAGTGCAGCCCCAGCATTTT; CDR3aa: CASSPGTVEGRGRVQPQHF
v_gene: TRBV10-3; len: 14; j_gene: TRBJ2-5; d_gene: TRBD2; abundance: NA; CDR3nt: TGTGCCACGAAAGGGACTAGCGGTGGTGAGACCCAGTACTTC; CDR3aa: CATKGTSGGETQYF
v_gene: TRBV6-1; len: 16; j_gene: TRBJ1-5; d_gene: NA; abundance: NA; CDR3nt: TGTGCCAGCAGTGAAATCGGGGGCCAGAGTCGTCAGCCCCAGCATTTT; CDR3aa: CASSEIGGQSRQPQHF
v_gene: TRBV27; len: 12; j_gene: TRBJ1-1; d_gene: NA; abundance: NA; CDR3nt: TGTGCCAGCAGTCTTAGGACTGGTGAAGCTTTCTTT; CDR3aa: CASSLRTGEAFF
v_gene: TRBV18; len: 12; j_gene: TRBJ2-5; d_gene: NA; abundance: NA; CDR3nt: TGTGCCAGCTCACTCTGGAGGGAGACCCAGTACTTC; CDR3aa: CASSLWRETQYF
v_gene: TRBV2; len: 12; j_gene: TRBJ1-1; d_gene: NA; abundance: NA; CDR3nt: TGTGCCAGCCGTCGTAGGGTTACTGAAGCTTTCTTT; CDR3aa: CASRRRVTEAFF
v_gene: TRBV6-6; len: 16; j_gene: TRBJ1-1; d_gene: NA; abundance: NA; CDR3nt: TGTGCCAGCAGTTACGGAAACAGGGTTGGGAACACTGAAGCTTTCTTT; CDR3aa: CASSYGNRVGNTEAFF
v_gene: TRBV11-1; len: 15; j_gene: TRBJ1-2; d_gene: TRBD1; abundance: NA; CDR3nt: TGTGCCAGCAGCTACGCAGCTCAGGGGGCACTCGGCTACACCTTC; CDR3aa: CASSYAAQGALGYTF
v_gene: TRBV2; len: 12; j_gene: TRBJ1-5; d_gene: NA; abundance: NA; CDR3nt: TGTGCCAGCAGTGACAATAATCAGCCCCAGCATTTT; CDR3aa: CASSDNNQPQHF
v_gene: TRBV10-3; len: 15; j_gene: TRBJ1-5; d_gene: NA; abundance: NA; CDR3nt: TGTGCCACCAGGACAGACTTGGATAGCAATCAGCCCCAGCATTTT; CDR3aa: CATRTDLDSNQPQHF
v_gene: TRBV4-2; len: 13; j_gene: TRBJ1-1; d_gene: NA; abundance: NA; CDR3nt: TGTGCCAGCAGCCAATTAGCGCTTACTGAAGCTTTCTTT; CDR3aa: CASSQLALTEAFF
v_gene: TRBV6-5; len: 15; j_gene: TRBJ2-1; d_gene: NA; abundance: NA; CDR3nt: TGTGCCAGCAGCCTGGGACTCTACTCCTACAATGAGCAGTTCTTC; CDR3aa: CASSLGLYSYNEQFF
v_gene: TRBV5-1; len: 15; j_gene: TRBJ2-1; d_gene: NA; abundance: NA; CDR3nt: TGCGCCAGCAGCTTATCCGGGGTGGGGGTCAATGAGCAGTTCTTC; CDR3aa: CASSLSGVGVNEQFF
v_gene: TRBV2; len: 14; j_gene: TRBJ2-7; d_gene: NA; abundance: NA; CDR3nt: TGTGCCAGCAGTGTTAGGCTAGCGCACTACGAGCAGTACTTC; CDR3aa: CASSVRLAHYEQYF
v_gene: TRBV5-4; len: 15; j_gene: TRBJ2-1; d_gene: NA; abundance: NA; CDR3nt: TGTGCCAGCAGCTCGGCAGGAGACTCCTACAATGAGCAGTTCTTC; CDR3aa: CASSSAGDSYNEQFF
v_gene: TRBV5-1; len: 14; j_gene: TRBJ1-5; d_gene: TRBD1; abundance: once; CDR3nt: TGCGCCAGCAGCCCCGGGACAGGGAATCAGCCCCAGCATTTT; CDR3aa: CASSPGTGNQPQHF
v_gene: TRBV5-5; len: 16; j_gene: TRBJ2-1; d_gene: TRBD2; abundance: NA; CDR3nt: TGTGCCAGCAGCTCCCTCGGAGCGGGAGGCACGAATGAGCAGTTCTTC; CDR3aa: CASSSLGAGGTNEQFF
v_gene: TRBV7-9; len: 14; j_gene: TRBJ1-2; d_gene: TRBD1; abundance: NA; CDR3nt: TGTGCCAGCAGCCAATCAGGACAGGGCTATGGCTACACCTTC; CDR3aa: CASSQSGQGYGYTF
v_gene: TRBV6-1; len: 14; j_gene: TRBJ1-5; d_gene: NA; abundance: NA; CDR3nt: TGTGCCAGCAGTGAACCTGGGGTCTATCAGCCCCAGCATTTT; CDR3aa: CASSEPGVYQPQHF
v_gene: TRBV6-5; len: 14; j_gene: TRBJ2-7; d_gene: NA; abundance: NA; CDR3nt: TGTGCCAGCAGGGAGGGGGCGCGTGGCTACGAGCAGTACTTC; CDR3aa: CASREGARGYEQYF
v_gene: TRBV9; len: 15; j_gene: TRBJ1-1; d_gene: NA; abundance: few; CDR3nt: TGTGCCAGCAGCGTAGTCCCGGACCCGAACACTGAAGCTTTCTTT; CDR3aa: CASSVVPDPNTEAFF
v_gene: TRBV6-5; len: 14; j_gene: TRBJ2-7; d_gene: NA; abundance: NA; CDR3nt: TGTGCCAGCAGCTCCCCCGGGGTTCTCTACGAGCAGTACTTC; CDR3aa: CASSSPGVLYEQYF
v_gene: TRBV19; len: 14; j_gene: TRBJ2-7; d_gene: TRBD2; abundance: NA; CDR3nt: TGTGCCAGTAGTACTCTAGCGGGAGGAGGCGAGCAGTACTTC; CDR3aa: CASSTLAGGGEQYF
v_gene: TRBV5-1; len: 15; j_gene: TRBJ2-1; d_gene: NA; abundance: once; CDR3nt: TGCGCCAGCAGCTTCATACACCCCTCCTACAATGAGCAGTTCTTC; CDR3aa: CASSFIHPSYNEQFF
v_gene: TRBV28; len: 15; j_gene: TRBJ1-5; d_gene: NA; abundance: NA; CDR3nt: TGTGCCAGCAGTGAGCTCAGGGAATCCAATCAGCCCCAGCATTTT; CDR3aa: CASSELRESNQPQHF
v_gene: TRBV14; len: 13; j_gene: TRBJ2-7; d_gene: NA; abundance: NA; CDR3nt: TGTGCCAGCAGCCAAGCCCCCGGCTACGAGCAGTACTTC; CDR3aa: CASSQAPGYEQYF
v_gene: TRBV6-1; len: 13; j_gene: TRBJ2-2; d_gene: NA; abundance: NA; CDR3nt: TGTGCCAGCAGTCCTAGCAGGGACGGGGAGCTGTTTTTT; CDR3aa: CASSPSRDGELFF
v_gene: TRBV5-1; len: 16; j_gene: TRBJ1-1; d_gene: TRBD1; abundance: NA; CDR3nt: TGCGCCAGCAGCTTGTGGGGGGACAGGGGCAGAACTGAAGCTTTCTTT; CDR3aa: CASSLWGDRGRTEAFF
v_gene: TRBV18; len: 13; j_gene: TRBJ1-2; d_gene: NA; abundance: NA; CDR3nt: TGTGCCAGCTCACCCCGGCGGGATGTGGGCTACACCTTC; CDR3aa: CASSPRRDVGYTF
v_gene: TRBV28; len: 16; j_gene: TRBJ2-6; d_gene: TRBD1; abundance: NA; CDR3nt: TGTGCCAGCAGTTTATGGGGGACAGCTGGGGCCAACGTCCTGACTTTC; CDR3aa: CASSLWGTAGANVLTF
v_gene: TRBV25-1; len: 14; j_gene: TRBJ1-1; d_gene: NA; abundance: NA; CDR3nt: TGTGCCAGCAGTGAAGTTTATGGGAACACTGAAGCTTTCTTT; CDR3aa: CASSEVYGNTEAFF